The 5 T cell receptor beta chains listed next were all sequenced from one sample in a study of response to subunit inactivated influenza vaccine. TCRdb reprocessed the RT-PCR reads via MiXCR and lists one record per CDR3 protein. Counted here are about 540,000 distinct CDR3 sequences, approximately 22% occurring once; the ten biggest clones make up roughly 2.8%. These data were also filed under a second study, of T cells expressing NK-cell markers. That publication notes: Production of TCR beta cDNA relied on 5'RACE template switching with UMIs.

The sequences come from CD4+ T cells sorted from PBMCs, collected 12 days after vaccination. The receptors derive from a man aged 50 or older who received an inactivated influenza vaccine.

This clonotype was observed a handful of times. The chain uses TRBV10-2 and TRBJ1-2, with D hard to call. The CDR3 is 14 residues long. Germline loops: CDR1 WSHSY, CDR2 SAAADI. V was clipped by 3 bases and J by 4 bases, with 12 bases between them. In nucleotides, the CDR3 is TGCGCCAGCAGTGATGCGAGCACGGCCTATGGCTACACCTTC. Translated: CASSDASTAYGYTF.

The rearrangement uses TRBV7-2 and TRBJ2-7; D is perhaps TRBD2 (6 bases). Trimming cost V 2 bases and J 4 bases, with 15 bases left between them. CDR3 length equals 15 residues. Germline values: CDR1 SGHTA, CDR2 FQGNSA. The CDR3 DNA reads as TGTGCCAGCAGCTTACTACCCGGGAGTCGATACGAGCAGTACTTC. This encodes CASSLLPGSRYEQYF.

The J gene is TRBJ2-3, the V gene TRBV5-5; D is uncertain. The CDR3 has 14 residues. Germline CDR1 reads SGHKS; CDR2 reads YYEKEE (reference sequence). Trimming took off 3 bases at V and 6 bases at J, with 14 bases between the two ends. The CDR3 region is CASSYRQGGDTQYF. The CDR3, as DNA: TGTGCCAGCAGCTATAGGCAAGGCGGTGATACGCAGTATTTT. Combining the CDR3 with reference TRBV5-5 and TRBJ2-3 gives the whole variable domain DAGVTQSPTHLIKTRGQQVTLRCSPISGHKSVSWYQQVLGQGPQFIFQYYEKEERGRGNFPDRFSARQFPNYSSELNVNALLLGDSALYLCASSYRQGGDTQYFGPGTRLTVL.

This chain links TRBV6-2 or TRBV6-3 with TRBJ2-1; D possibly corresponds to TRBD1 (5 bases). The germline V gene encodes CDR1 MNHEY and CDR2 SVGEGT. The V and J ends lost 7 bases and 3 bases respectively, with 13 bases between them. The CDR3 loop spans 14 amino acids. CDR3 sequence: CASTGQDRYNEQFF. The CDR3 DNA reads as TGTGCCAGCACCGGACAAGATCGCTACAATGAGCAGTTCTTC.

This chain's CDR3 is CASSFSGRGHGEKLFF. Here the CDR3 DNA reads TGTGCCAGCAGTTTTTCCGGCAGGGGCCATGGGGAAAAACTGTTTTTT. V gene TRBV12-3 or TRBV12-4 combines with J gene TRBJ1-4, with D perhaps matching TRBD1 (6 bases). The CDR3 is made up of 16 amino acids. The V end was cut by 3 bases, the J end by 8 bases, with 19 bases between.